One sample yielded the 22 T cell receptor beta chains listed below, sequenced in a study of early T cells in non-severe SARS-CoV-2 infection. From the 5' RACE reads, TCRdb called clonotypes with MiXCR, one entry per CDR3 protein. The repertoire holds over 85,000 distinct CDR3 sequences, around 13% seen once, with less than 4.5% in the top ten. The sequencing used whole blood, collected at baseline. Receptors were obtained from an adult who was a healthcare worker with PCR-confirmed SARS-CoV-2 infection or an uninfected control (not recorded which).

This clonotype has more than one count but fewer than ten. The chain carries TRBV6-6 and TRBJ2-7; maybe TRBD2 (6 bases). Germline V CDR1 and CDR2: MNHNY, SVGAGI (reference sequence). The CDR3 is 15 residues long. V shed 2 bases and J shed 0 bases, with 11 bases lying between them. Here the CDR3 DNA reads TGTGCCAGCAGTTACCAGGAGACTAGCTCCTACGAGCAGTACTTC. It translates to CASSYQETSSYEQYF.

This clonotype was found a few times. The V and J genes are TRBV3-1 and TRBJ2-3, with TRBD2 identical over 12 bases. The CDR3 runs 19 residues. The trim removed 6 bases at V and 2 bases at J, leaving 15 bases unmatched. Germline V lookup: CDR1 LGHDT, CDR2 YNNKEL (reference sequence). CDR3 protein: CASSRLTSGGLGLTDTQYF. The CDR3 DNA reads as TGTGCCAGCAGTCGTTTGACTAGCGGGGGCCTCGGACTCACAGATACGCAGTATTTT.

This clonotype was observed a few times. The V call is TRBV7-8, the J call TRBJ1-1, with D perhaps matching TRBD1 (6 bases). The CDR3 sequence is 15 residues long. Germline values: CDR1 SGHVS, CDR2 FQNEAQ. Trimming removed 2 bases at V and 2 bases at J, with 12 bases between. CDR3 sequence: CASSLQRRGNTEAFF. CDR3 DNA: TGTGCCAGCAGCTTACAACGCAGGGGTAACACTGAAGCTTTCTTT.

This sequence joins TRBV18 and TRBJ1-5; weak D call: TRBD1 (5 bases). The CDR3 loop spans 14 amino acids. Trimming cost V 3 bases and J 6 bases, with 12 bases left between them. Germline loops: CDR1 KGHSH, CDR2 LQKENI. CDR3 bases: TGTGCCAGCTCACCGGGAGGGGATGGTCAGCCCCAGCATTTT. Translation: CASSPGGDGQPQHF.

This clonotype was picked up many times. V usage is TRBV12-3 or TRBV12-4 and J usage is TRBJ1-1; 7 bases fit TRBD1. With V trimmed by 7 bases and J by 4 bases, 6 bases remained unmatched. This CDR3 spans 13 amino acids. This CDR3 reads CASTLTGTTEAFF. The CDR3 region has the DNA TGTGCCAGCACCTTGACAGGGACCACTGAAGCTTTCTTT.

This chain links TRBV11-2 with TRBJ1-6; no clear D. CDR3 size: 14 residues. The germline gives CDR1 SGHAT, CDR2 FQNNGV. Trimming left V 5 bases short and J 5 bases short, with 10 bases between. Here the CDR3 DNA reads TGTGCCAGCAGCCCCCACGGGGATAATTCACCCCTCCACTTT. The encoded protein is CASSPHGDNSPLHF.

This clonotype has more than one count but fewer than ten. V and J are TRBV28 and TRBJ1-2; 8 bases align to TRBD1. Per germline, CDR1 MDHEN and CDR2 SYDVKM. This CDR3 region has 14 residues. V shed 4 bases and J 4 bases; nucleotides not matched to a gene: 5. CDR3 sequence reads: CASSSPGQAYGYTF. CDR3 in DNA: TGTGCCAGCAGTTCGCCGGGACAGGCCTATGGCTACACCTTC.

The chain has TRBV30 and TRBJ2-1, with no clear D. V gave up 3 bases and J gave up 1 base, with 10 bases separating them. Germline lookup yields CDR1 GTSNPN and CDR2 SVGIG (reference sequence). The length of the CDR3 is 14 residues. The CDR3 reads CAWSHTHSYNEQFF. DNA of the CDR3: TGTGCCTGGAGCCACACCCATTCCTACAATGAGCAGTTCTTC.

The chain uses TRBV7-9 and TRBJ1-1, with D hard to call. Trimming cost V 3 bases and J 2 bases, with 7 bases left between them. Germline CDR1 SEHNR, CDR2 FQNEAQ (reference sequence). The CDR3 is made up of 13 amino acids. CDR3 sequence (DNA): TGTGCCAGCAGCTTCTGGCGAAACACTGAAGCTTTCTTT. Amino acid sequence: CASSFWRNTEAFF.

The table lists this clonotype with a few counts. The V and J genes are TRBV18 and TRBJ1-1; 7 bases line up with TRBD1. The V segment lost 2 bases and the J segment 4 bases; nucleotides outside the gene matches: 7. The CDR3 has 15 amino acids. The germline gives CDR1 KGHSH, CDR2 LQKENI. DNA for the CDR3: TGTGCCAGCTCACCAGGGACCGACAGGGCCACTGAAGCTTTCTTT. Its protein product is CASSPGTDRATEAFF.

The chain joins TRBV7-8 to TRBJ2-1; D tentatively fits TRBD1 or TRBD2 (5 bases each). The V end was cut by 1 base, the J end by 7 bases, with 14 bases between. Germline V lookup: CDR1 SGHVS, CDR2 FQNEAQ. This CDR3 is 15 amino acids long. The DNA of the CDR3 is TGTGCCAGCAGCTTAGTGCCTAGCCCAGGGAATGAGCAGTTCTTC. Residues: CASSLVPSPGNEQFF.

In this sample, this clonotype turned up a few times. This rearrangement joins TRBV7-9 to TRBJ2-5, with D uncertain. V was clipped by 5 bases and J by 4 bases, with 11 bases between them. This CDR3 has 13 amino acids. In germline, CDR1 is SEHNR, CDR2 FQNEAQ (reference sequence). The CDR3 nucleotides are TGTGCCAGCAGCCCAGCAAGCCGAGAGACCCAGTACTTC. It codes for CASSPASRETQYF.

Many counts were recorded for this clonotype. The CDR3 reads CASSLSRGSSYNEQFF. CDR3 nucleotide sequence: TGTGCCAGCAGCTTAAGCAGAGGCAGCTCCTACAATGAGCAGTTCTTC. The chain uses TRBV7-9 and TRBJ2-1; no firm D call. The CDR3 is 16 residues long. Germline assignment: CDR1 SEHNR and CDR2 FQNEAQ (reference sequence). The V gene lost 2 bases and the J gene lost 0 bases, with 11 bases spanning the gap.

This clonotype was counted ten times or more. This CDR3 is CASSQKSVYSGANVLTF. As DNA, the CDR3 is TGCGCCAGCAGCCAAAAATCCGTGTACTCTGGGGCCAACGTCCTGACTTTC. The V and J genes are TRBV4-1 and TRBJ2-6; D gene uncertain. The V gene lost 2 bases and the J gene lost 0 bases, with 11 bases spanning the gap. Per the germline V gene, CDR1 is MGHRA and CDR2 is YSYEKL. The CDR3 covers 17 residues.

This clonotype was seen a few times. This chain joins TRBV7-8 and TRBJ2-1, with TRBD2 matching 12 bases. Germline CDR1 reads SGHVS; CDR2 reads FQNEAQ. After removal of 5 bases from V and 2 bases from J, the junction contained 4 bases not matched to a gene. This CDR3 is 16 amino acids long. The CDR3, as DNA: TGTGCCAGCAGCGGACGACTAGCGGGGGCCTACAATGAGCAGTTCTTC. Translating gives CASSGRLAGAYNEQFF.

This clonotype appeared many times. The CDR3 loop is CASSQDLQGWTEAFF. CDR3 DNA: TGTGCCAGCAGCCAAGACCTACAGGGGTGGACTGAAGCTTTCTTT. This chain joins TRBV11-2 and TRBJ1-1, with TRBD1 matching 7 bases. The CDR3 is 15 residues long. CDR1 is SGHAT, CDR2 FQNNGV, per germline. V lost 5 bases, J lost 5 bases, and 11 bases stayed unmatched. Together with reference TRBV11-2 and TRBJ1-1, the CDR3 gives the full variable domain: EAGVAQSPRYKIIEKRQSVAFWCNPISGHATLYWYQQILGQGPKLLIQFQNNGVVDDSQLPKDRFSAERLKGVDSTLKIQPAKLEDSAVYLCASSQDLQGWTEAFFGQGTRLTVV.

The chain has TRBV2 and TRBJ2-5; D is uncertain. V was cut by 5 bases and J by 2 bases, with 12 bases left in between. Looked up from germline, CDR1 is SNHLY and CDR2 is FYNNEI. The CDR3 length is 14 residues. The CDR3 coding sequence is TGTGCCAGCAGTAGCCAGAGTAAACAAGAGACCCAGTACTTC. Residues: CASSSQSKQETQYF.

The chain is built from TRBV7-9 and TRBJ2-1; tentatively, D is TRBD2 (5 bases). Trimming cost V 5 bases and J 0 bases, with 11 bases left between them. CDR1 is SEHNR, CDR2 FQNEAQ, per germline (reference sequence). The CDR3 extends over 15 amino acids. The CDR3 coding sequence is TGTGCCAGCAGCCCGGAGGACCTCTCCTACAATGAGCAGTTCTTC. Residues: CASSPEDLSYNEQFF.

This clonotype appeared many times. J is TRBJ1-1 and V is TRBV15; tentatively, D is TRBD1 (5 bases). V was clipped by 2 bases and J by 5 bases, with 18 bases between them. CDR1 and CDR2 from the germline V gene are LNHNV and YYDKDF (reference sequence). The CDR3 runs to 16 residues. CDR3 sequence: CATSRPLGGGSTEAFF. CDR3 sequence (DNA): TGTGCCACCAGCAGACCCTTGGGGGGAGGATCGACTGAAGCTTTCTTT.

This clonotype was seen more than once but under ten times. The chain joins TRBV3-1 to TRBJ1-1; TRBD1 matches 8 bases. Germline assignment: CDR1 LGHDT and CDR2 YNNKEL (reference sequence). V was clipped by 4 bases and J by 4 bases; unmatched bases: 8. The length of the CDR3 is 15 residues. The CDR3 region has the DNA TGTGCCAGCAGCCTCCAGGGGGCTAGGAGCACTGAAGCTTTCTTT. This translates into CASSLQGARSTEAFF.

This rearrangement joins TRBV7-9 to TRBJ1-4; D unresolved. Deletions cut 8 bases from V and 5 bases from J, with 9 bases between. The CDR3 is 12 amino acids. Germline V CDR1 and CDR2: SEHNR, FQNEAQ (reference sequence). In nucleotides, the CDR3 is TGTGCCAGCGAGATCGACAATGAAAAACTGTTTTTT. This encodes CASEIDNEKLFF.

This clonotype was seen ten or more times. The chain is built from TRBV29-1 and TRBJ2-1; D uncertain. V was trimmed by 6 bases and J by 10 bases, leaving 16 bases between them. The CDR3 covers 12 residues. Germline loops: CDR1 SQVTM, CDR2 ANQGSEA. CDR3 in DNA: TGCAGCGTCCTGGCCCTCCGAGACGAGCAGTTCTTC. Translated: CSVLALRDEQFF.